This T cell receptor beta chain was sequenced for a study of human T cells and chemical hapten exposure. Documented time point: pre-sensitization, week 0. Treatment in this sample: therapeutic diphenylcyclopropenone sensitization with weekly scalp DPC. MiXCR, applied by TCRdb to the RACE reads, yields one record per CDR3 protein. The sample lists more than 250,000 distinct CDR3 sequences, approximately 8.4% seen once, with approximately 2.3% in the top ten. The CDR3 is 13 residues long. The germline V and J ends were trimmed by 8 bases and 0 bases, with 11 bases remaining between them. The germline V gene has CDR1 MDHEN and CDR2 SYDVKM.

Sequenced material: whole blood, taken in connection with sensitization to the hapten diphenylcyclopropenone (DPC). The chain has TRBV28 and TRBJ2-7; TRBD2 might be the D (7 bases). The origin of this receptor is a woman aged 40 to 50 with alopecia areata. Some clones in this sample may be carry-over from other donors' samples. The CDR3 protein is CASGGDNSYEQYF. DNA of the CDR3: TGTGCCAGCGGGGGGGACAACTCCTACGAGCAGTACTTC.